This entry describes one TCR beta chain. The CDR3 has 13 amino acids. V lost 3 bases, J lost 7 bases, and 10 bases lay in between. Germline V gene lookup returns CDR1 SNHLY and CDR2 FYNNEI. The sample comes from a study of blood T cell repertoires in COVID-19. In the original processing: Scientists estimated how many nucleated cells there were by amplifying reference gene primers. Sequencing was performed with immunoSEQ multiplex PCR; in TCRdb, only in-frame clones are kept and a portion is missing. V and J calls and clone size come straight from that table; D and trimming were deduced from the DNA. The sample yields tens of thousands of clones, over 70% seen once.

The source of this sequence is a man older than 75 with active or convalescent COVID-19. The rearrangement joins TRBV2 to TRBJ1-5; the D gene is possibly TRBD1 (5 bases). Sequenced material: peripheral blood. The CDR3 region has the DNA TGTGCCAGCAGTGACCAGGGTGGACAGCCCCAGCATTTT. Amino acids: CASSDQGGQPQHF.